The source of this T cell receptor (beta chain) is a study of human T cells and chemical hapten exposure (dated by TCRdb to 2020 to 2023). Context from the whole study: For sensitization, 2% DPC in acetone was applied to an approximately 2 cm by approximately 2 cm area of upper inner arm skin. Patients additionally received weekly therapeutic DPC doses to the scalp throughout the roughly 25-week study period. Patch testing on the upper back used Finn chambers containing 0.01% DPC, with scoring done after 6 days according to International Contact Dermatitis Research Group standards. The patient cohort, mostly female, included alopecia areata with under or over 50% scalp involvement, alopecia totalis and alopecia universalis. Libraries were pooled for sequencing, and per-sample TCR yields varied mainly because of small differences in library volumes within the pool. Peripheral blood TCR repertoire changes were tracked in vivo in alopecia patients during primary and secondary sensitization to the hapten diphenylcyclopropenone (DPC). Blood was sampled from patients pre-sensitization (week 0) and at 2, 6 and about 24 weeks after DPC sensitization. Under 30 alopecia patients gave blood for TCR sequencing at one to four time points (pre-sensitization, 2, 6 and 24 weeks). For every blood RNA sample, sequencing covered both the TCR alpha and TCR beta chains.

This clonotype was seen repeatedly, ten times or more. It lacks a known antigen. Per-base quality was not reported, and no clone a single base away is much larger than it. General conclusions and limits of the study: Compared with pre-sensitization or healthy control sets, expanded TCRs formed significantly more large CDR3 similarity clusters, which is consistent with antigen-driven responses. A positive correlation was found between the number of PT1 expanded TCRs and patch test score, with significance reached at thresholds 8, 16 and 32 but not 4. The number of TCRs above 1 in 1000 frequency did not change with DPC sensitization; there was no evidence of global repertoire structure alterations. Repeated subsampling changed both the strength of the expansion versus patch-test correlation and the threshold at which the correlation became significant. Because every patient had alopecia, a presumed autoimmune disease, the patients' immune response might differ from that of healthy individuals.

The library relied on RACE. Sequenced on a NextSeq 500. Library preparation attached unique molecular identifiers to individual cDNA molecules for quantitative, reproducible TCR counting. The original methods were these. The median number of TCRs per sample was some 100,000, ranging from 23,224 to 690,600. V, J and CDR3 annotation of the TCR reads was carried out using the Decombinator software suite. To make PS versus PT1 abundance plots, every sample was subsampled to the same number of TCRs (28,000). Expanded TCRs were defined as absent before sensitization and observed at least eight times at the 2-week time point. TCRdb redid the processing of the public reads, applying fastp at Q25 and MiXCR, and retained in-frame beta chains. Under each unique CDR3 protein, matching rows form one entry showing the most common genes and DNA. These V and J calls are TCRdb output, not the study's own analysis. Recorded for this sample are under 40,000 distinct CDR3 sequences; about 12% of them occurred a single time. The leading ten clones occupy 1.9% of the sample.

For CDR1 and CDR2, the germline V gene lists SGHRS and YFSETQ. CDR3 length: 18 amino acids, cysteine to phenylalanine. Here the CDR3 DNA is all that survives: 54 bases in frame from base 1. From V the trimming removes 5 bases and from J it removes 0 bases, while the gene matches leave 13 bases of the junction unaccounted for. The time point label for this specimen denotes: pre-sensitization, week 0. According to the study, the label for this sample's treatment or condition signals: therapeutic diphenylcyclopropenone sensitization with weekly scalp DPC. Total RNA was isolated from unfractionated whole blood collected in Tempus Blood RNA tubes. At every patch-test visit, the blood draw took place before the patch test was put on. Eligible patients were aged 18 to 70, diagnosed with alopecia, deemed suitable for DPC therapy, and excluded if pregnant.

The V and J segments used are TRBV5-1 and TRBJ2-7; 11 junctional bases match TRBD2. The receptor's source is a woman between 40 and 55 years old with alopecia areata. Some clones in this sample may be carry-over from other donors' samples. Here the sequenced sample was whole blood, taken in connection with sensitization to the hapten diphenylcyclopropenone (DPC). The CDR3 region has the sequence CASRPRLAGPIPSYEQYF. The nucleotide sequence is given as TGCGCCAGCAGGCCTAGACTAGCGGGACCCATACCCTCCTACGAGCAGTACTTC. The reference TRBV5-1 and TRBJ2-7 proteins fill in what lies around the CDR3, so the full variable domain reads KAGVTQTPRYLIKTRGQQVTLSCSPISGHRSVSWYQQTPGQGLQFLFEYFSETQRNKGNFPGRFSGRQFSNSRSEMNVSTLELGDSALYLCASRPRLAGPIPSYEQYFGPGTRLTVT.